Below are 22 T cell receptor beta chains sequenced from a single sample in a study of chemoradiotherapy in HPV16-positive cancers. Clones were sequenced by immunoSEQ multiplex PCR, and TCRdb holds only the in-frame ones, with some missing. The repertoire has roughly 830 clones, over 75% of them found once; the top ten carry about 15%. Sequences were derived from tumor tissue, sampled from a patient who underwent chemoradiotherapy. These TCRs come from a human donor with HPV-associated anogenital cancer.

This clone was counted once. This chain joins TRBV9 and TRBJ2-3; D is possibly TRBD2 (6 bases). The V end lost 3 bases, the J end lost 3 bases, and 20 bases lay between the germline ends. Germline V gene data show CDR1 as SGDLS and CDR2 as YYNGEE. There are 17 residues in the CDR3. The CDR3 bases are TGTGCCAGCAGCGGCACAAGACTCAGGGAGGCAACAGATACGCAGTATTTT. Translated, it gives CASSGTRLREATDTQYF.

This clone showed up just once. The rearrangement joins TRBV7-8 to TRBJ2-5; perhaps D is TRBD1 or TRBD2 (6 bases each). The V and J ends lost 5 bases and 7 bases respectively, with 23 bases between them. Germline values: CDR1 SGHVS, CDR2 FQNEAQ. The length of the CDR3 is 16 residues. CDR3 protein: CASSPGAAGSSWTQYF. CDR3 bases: TGTGCCAGCAGCCCGGGGGCGGCGGGGTCCTCTTGGACCCAGTACTTC.

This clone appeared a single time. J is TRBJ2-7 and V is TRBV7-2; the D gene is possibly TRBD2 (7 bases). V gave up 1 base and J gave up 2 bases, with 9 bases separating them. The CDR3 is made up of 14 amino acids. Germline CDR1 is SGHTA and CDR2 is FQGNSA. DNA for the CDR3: TGTGCCAGCAGCTTAGGCGGGGGCACCTACGAGCAGTACTTC. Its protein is CASSLGGGTYEQYF.

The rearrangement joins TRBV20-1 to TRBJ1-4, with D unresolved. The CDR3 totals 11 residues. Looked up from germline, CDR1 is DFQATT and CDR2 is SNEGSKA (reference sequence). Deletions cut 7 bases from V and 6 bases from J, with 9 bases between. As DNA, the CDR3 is TGCAGTGTCCTCTGGGATGAAAAACTGTTTTTT. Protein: CSVLWDEKLFF.

As DNA, the CDR3 is TGTGCCAGCAGCCTTTATAGCGGGGGGGCATACGAGCAGTACTTC. Translating gives CASSLYSGGAYEQYF. The chain carries TRBV7-2 and TRBJ2-7; 11 nucleotides agree with TRBD2. J gave up 4 bases and V 5 bases, and 7 bases lay outside the gene matches. CDR3 length: 15 residues. Germline loops: CDR1 SGHTA, CDR2 FQGNSA.

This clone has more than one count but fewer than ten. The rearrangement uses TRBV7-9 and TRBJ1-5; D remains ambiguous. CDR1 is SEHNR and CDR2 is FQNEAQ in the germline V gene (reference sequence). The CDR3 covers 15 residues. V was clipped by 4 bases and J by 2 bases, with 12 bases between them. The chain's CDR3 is CASSSEGGRNQPQHF. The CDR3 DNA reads TGTGCCAGCAGCTCGGAGGGCGGACGCAATCAGCCCCAGCATTTT.

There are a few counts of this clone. CDR3 nucleotides: TGTGCCAGCAGCTTCCGCGTGGGAAGGTCCCAAGAGACCCAGTACTTC. Translated: CASSFRVGRSQETQYF. The chain is built from TRBV5-6 and TRBJ2-5, with no clear D. In germline, CDR1 is SGHDT, CDR2 YYEEEE. The CDR3 totals 16 residues. V lost 2 bases to trimming and J lost 1 base, with 15 bases between them.

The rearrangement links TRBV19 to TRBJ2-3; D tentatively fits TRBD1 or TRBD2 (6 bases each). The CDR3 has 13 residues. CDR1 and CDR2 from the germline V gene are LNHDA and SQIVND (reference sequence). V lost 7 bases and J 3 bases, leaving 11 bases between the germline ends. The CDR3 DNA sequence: TGTGCCAGTACTACAGGGAGGACAGATACGCAGTATTTT. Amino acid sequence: CASTTGRTDTQYF.

The CDR3 spells CASSVGQSGANVLTF. In DNA form, the CDR3 reads TGTGCCAGCAGCGTCGGACAGTCTGGGGCCAACGTCCTGACTTTC. The V and J genes are TRBV9 and TRBJ2-6, with D tentatively TRBD1 (6 bases). This CDR3 region has 15 residues. The ends were cut back, 2 bases at V and 1 base at J, with 7 bases in the middle. Germline CDR1 reads SGDLS; CDR2 reads YYNGEE. The whole variable domain, filled in from reference TRBV9 and TRBJ2-6, reads DSGVTQTPKHLITATGQRVTLRCSPRSGDLSVYWYQQSLDQGLQFLIQYYNGEERAKGNILERFSAQQFPDLHSELNLSSLELGDSALYFCASSVGQSGANVLTFGAGSRLTVL.

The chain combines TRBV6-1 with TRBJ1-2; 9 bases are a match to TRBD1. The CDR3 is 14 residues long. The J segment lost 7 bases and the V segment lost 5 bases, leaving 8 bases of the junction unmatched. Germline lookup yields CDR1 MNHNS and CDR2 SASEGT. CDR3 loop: CASSQPGQGFGYTF. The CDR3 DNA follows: TGTGCCAGCAGTCAACCGGGACAGGGATTTGGCTACACCTTC.

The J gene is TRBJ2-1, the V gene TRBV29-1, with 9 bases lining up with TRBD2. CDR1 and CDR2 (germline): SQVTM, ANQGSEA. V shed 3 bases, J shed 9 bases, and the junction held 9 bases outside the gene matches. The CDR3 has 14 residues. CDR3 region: CSVEEGGRASEQFF. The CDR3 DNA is TGCAGCGTTGAGGAAGGCGGGAGGGCCTCTGAGCAGTTCTTC.

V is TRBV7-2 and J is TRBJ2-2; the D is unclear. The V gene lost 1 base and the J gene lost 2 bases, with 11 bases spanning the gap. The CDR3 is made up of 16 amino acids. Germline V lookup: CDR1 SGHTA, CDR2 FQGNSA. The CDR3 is CASSLEAGRNTGELFF. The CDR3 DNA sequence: TGTGCCAGCAGCTTAGAGGCAGGCCGAAACACCGGGGAGCTGTTTTTT. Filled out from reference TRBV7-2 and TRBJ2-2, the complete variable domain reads GAGVSQSPSNKVTEKGKDVELRCDPISGHTALYWYRQSLGQGLEFLIYFQGNSAPDKSGLPSDRFSAERTGGSVSTLTIQRTQQEDSAVYLCASSLEAGRNTGELFFGEGSRLTVL.

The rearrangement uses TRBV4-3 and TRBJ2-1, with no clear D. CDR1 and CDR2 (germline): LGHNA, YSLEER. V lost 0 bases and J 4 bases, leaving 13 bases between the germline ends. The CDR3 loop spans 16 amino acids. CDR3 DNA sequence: TGCGCCAGCAGCCAAGATAACAGTCGACCATACAATGAGCAGTTCTTC. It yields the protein CASSQDNSRPYNEQFF.

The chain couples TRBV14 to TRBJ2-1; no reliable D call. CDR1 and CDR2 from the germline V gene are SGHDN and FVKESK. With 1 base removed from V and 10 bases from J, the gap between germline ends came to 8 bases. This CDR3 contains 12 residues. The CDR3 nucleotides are TGTGCCAGCAGCCAAGTGACCGCAGAGCAGTTCTTC. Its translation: CASSQVTAEQFF.

The CDR3 spells CASSWTVVPQSRANVLTF. The CDR3 DNA reads as TGTGCCAGCAGCTGGACTGTAGTGCCACAAAGTCGGGCCAACGTCCTGACTTTC. This chain connects TRBV7-7 to TRBJ2-6; maybe TRBD2 (5 bases). CDR3 length: 18 amino acids. CDR1 and CDR2 (germline): SSHAT, FNYEAQ (reference sequence). The V and J ends lost 4 bases and 5 bases respectively, with 21 bases between them.

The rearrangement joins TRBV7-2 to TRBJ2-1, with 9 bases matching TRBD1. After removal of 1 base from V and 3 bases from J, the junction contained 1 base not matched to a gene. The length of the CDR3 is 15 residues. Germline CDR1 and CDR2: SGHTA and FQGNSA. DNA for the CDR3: TGTGCCAGCAGCTTAGGGGGACAGGGCTACAATGAGCAGTTCTTC. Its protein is CASSLGGQGYNEQFF.

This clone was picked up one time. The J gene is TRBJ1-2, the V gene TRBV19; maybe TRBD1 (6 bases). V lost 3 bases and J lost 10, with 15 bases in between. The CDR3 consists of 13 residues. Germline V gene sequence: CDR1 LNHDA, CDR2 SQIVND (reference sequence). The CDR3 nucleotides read TGTGCCAGTAGTATCCGGACAGCCACTTACTACACCTTC. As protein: CASSIRTATYYTF.

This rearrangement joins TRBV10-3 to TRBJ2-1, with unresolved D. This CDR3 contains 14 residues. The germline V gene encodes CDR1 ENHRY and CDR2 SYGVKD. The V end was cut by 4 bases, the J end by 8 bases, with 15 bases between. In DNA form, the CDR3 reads TGTGCCATCAGTGCGCGTGGGGATTTGGATGAGCAGTTCTTC. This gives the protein CAISARGDLDEQFF.

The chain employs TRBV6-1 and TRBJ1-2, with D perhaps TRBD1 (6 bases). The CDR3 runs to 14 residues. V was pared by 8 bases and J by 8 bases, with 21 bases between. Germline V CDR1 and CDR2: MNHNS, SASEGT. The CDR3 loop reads CASSSWGGAGGYTF. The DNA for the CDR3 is TGTGCCAGCTCGAGCTGGGGGGGCGCGGGCGGCTACACCTTC.

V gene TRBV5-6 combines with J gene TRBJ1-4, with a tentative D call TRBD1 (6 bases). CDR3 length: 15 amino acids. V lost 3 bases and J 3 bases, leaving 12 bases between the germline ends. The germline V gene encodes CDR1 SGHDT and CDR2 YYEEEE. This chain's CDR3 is CASSSGQYANEKLFF. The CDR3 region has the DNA TGTGCCAGCAGCTCCGGACAGTATGCTAATGAAAAACTGTTTTTT.

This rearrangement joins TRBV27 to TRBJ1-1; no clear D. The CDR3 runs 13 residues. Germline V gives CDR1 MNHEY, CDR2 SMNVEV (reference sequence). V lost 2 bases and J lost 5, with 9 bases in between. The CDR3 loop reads CASSLREYTEAFF. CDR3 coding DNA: TGTGCCAGCAGTTTACGAGAGTATACTGAAGCTTTCTTT.

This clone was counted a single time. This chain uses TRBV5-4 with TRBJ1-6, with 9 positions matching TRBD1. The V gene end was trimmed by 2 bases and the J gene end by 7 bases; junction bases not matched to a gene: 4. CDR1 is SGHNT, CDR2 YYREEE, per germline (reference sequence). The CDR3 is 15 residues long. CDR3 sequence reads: CASSLRQGDNSPLHF. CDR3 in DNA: TGTGCCAGCAGCTTACGACAGGGGGACAATTCACCCCTCCACTTT. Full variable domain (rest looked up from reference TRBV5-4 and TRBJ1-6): ETGVTQSPTHLIKTRGQQVTLRCSSQSGHNTVSWYQQALGQGPQFIFQYYREEENGRGNFPPRFSGLQFPNYSSELNVNALELDDSALYLCASSLRQGDNSPLHFGNGTRLTVT.